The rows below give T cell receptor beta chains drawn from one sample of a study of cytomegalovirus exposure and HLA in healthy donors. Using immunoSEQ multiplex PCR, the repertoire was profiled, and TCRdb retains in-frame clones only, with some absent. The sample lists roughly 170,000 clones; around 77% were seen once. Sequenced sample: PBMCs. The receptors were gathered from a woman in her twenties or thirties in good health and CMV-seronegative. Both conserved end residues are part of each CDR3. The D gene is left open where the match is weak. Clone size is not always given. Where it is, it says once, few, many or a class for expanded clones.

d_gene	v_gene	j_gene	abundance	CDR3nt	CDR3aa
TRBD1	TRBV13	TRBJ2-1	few	TGTGCCAGCCTCGGGACAGGGGTGAGGAATGAGCAGTTCTTC	CASLGTGVRNEQFF
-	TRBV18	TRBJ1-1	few	TGTGCCAGCTCACCACAGGGGGTCGGCTTTGACACTGAAGCTTTCTTT	CASSPQGVGFDTEAFF
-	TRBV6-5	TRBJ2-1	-	TGTGCCAGCAGTGACAGACTAGTGAATGAGCAGTTCTTC	CASSDRLVNEQFF
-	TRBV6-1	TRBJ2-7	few	TGTGCCAGCAGTGAAGCTGCGCAGGGAACCTACGAGCAGTACTTC	CASSEAAQGTYEQYF
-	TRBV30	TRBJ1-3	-	TGTGCTTCAACAGGAGTCTCTGGAAACACCATATATTTT	CASTGVSGNTIYF
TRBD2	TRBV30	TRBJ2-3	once	TGTGCCTGGAGTCCGACTAGCGGCACAGATACGCAGTATTTT	CAWSPTSGTDTQYF
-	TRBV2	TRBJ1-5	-	TGTGCCAGCAGTGAAGGTAATAGCAATCAGCCCCAGCATTTT	CASSEGNSNQPQHF
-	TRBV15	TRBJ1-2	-	TGTGCCACCAGCAGAGTATTGGGGGCTTTCGGCTACACCTTC	CATSRVLGAFGYTF
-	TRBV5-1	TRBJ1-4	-	TGCGCCAGCAGCTTAAAGGGAGCTGGGGATGAAAAACTGTTTTTT	CASSLKGAGDEKLFF
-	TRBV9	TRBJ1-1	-	TGTGCCAGCAGTCTCCACAGGGATATGAACACTGAAGCTTTCTTT	CASSLHRDMNTEAFF
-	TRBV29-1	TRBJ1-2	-	TGCAGCGTCCGGGGGGCGTGTGGCTACACCTTC	CSVRGACGYTF
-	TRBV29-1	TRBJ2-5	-	TGCAGCGTTGAAGGGGGGCAGGAGACCCAGTACTTC	CSVEGGQETQYF
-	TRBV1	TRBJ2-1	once	TGCACCAGCAGCCAAGATCTGGGTAGCGGGAGTAGTCGGTCTTACAATGAGCAGTTCTTC	CTSSQDLGSGSSRSYNEQFF
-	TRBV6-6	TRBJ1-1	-	TGTGCCAGCAGCCCACGGTTCCTAGCTTTCTTT	CASSPRFLAFF
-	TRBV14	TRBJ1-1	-	TGTGCCAGCAGCCTTTTACAGGGCTACACTGAAGCTTTCTTT	CASSLLQGYTEAFF
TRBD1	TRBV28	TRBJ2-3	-	TGTGCCAGCAGTCCAGACAGGGTCACAGATACGCAGTATTTT	CASSPDRVTDTQYF